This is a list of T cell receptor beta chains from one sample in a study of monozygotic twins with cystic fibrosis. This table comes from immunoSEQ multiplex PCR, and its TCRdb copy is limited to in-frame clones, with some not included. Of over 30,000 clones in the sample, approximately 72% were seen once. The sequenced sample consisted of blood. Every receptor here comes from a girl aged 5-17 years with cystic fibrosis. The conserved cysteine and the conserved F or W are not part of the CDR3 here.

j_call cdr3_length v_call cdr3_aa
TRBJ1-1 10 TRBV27 ASGLLQGEAF
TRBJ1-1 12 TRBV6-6 ASSRPGEKTEAF
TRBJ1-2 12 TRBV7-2 ASSLYSSNYGYT
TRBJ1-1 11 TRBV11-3 ASSFQSNTEAF
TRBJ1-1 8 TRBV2 ATQGSEAF
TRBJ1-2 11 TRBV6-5 ASSSPGGGGYT
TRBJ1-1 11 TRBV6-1 ATRHRENTEAF
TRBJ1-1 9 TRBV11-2 ASSLDTEAF
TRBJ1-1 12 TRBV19 ASSIGGQNTEAF
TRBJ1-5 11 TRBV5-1 ASSLEGGQPQH
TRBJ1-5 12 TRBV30 AWSGRTGRQPQH
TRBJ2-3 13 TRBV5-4 ASSLTGRDTDTQY
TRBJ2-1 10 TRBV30 AWSDTAGKQF
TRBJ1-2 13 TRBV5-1 ASSFRQGGIYGYT
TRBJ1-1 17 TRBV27 ASSPLAGTGVLLNTEAF
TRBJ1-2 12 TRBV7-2 ASSLVAEGDGYT
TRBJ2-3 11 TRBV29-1 SVDARRTDTQY
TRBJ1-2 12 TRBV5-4 ASSLQGYNYGYT
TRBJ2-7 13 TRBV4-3 ASSQRTSGSYEQY
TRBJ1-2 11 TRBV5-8 ASSDRARYGYT
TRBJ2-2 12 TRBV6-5 ASSLRGNTGELF
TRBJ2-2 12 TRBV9 ASSRTGNTGELF
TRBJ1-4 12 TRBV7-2 ASSKTGGGEKLF
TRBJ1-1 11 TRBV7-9 ASSFDGNTEAF
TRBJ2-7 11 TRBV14 ASSRTGFSEQY
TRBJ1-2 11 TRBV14 ASSQDQDYGYT
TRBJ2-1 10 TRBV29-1 SVEMDDNEQF
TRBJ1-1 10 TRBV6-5 ASEGINTEAF
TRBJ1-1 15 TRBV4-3 ASSPGTQGPLNTEAF
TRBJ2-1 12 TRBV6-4 ASSDAGSSNEQF
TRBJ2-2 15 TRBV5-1 ASSLNPGSINTGELF
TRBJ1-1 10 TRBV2 ASSGDSPSAF
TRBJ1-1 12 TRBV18 ASPKRPRGTEAF
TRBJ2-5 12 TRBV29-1 SARNSGSGETQY
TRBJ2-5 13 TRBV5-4 ASSLRWSGVETQY
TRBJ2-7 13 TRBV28 ASSPLGGTSPEQY
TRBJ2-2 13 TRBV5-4 ASSLGGTSTGELF
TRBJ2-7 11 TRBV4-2 ASSLDRAHEQY
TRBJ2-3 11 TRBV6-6 ASSYVGIDTQY
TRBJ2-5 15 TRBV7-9 ASSLKTSGRGGETQY
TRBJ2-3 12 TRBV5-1 ASSRGQGTDTQY
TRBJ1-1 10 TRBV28 ASSPSHTEAF
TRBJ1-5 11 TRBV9 ASSVMQFQPQH
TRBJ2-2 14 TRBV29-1 SVEGRAGDGVRELF
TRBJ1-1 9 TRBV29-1 SVETGWGAF
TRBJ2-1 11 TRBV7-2 ASSAPGGREQF
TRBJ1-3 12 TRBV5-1 ASNEGSSGNTIY
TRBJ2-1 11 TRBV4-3 ASSQDTDNEQF
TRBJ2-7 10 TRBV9 ASSVTGGEQY
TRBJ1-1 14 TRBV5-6 ASSSRTVVLNTEAF
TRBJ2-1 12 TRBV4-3 ASSSSGRVNEQF
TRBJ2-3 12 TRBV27 ASSSRGDLYTQY
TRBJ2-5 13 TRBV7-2 ASSLGVRAGETQY
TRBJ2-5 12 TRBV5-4 ASSRTSRKETQY
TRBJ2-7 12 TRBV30 AWSLTSGPYEQY